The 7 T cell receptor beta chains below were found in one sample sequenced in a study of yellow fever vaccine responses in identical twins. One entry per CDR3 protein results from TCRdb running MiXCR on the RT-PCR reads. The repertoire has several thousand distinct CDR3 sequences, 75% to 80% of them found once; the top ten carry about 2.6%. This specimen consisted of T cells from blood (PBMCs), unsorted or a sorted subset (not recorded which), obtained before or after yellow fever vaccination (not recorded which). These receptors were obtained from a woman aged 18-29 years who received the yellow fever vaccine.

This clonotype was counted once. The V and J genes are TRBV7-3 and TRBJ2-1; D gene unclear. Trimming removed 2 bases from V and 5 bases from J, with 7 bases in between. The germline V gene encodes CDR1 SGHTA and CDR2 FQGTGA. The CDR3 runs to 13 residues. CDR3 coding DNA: TGTGCCAGCAGCTTACCTGGGAACAATGAGCAGTTCTTC. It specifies CASSLPGNNEQFF.

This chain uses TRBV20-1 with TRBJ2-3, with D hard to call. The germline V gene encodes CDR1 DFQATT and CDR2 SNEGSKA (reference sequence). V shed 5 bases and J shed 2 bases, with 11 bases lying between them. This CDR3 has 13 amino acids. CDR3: CSAPFEITDTQYF. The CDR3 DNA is TGCAGTGCTCCCTTTGAAATCACAGATACGCAGTATTTT.

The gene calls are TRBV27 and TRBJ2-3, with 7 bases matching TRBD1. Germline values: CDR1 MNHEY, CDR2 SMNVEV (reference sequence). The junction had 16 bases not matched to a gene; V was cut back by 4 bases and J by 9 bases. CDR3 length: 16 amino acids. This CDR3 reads CASSSPGGTPRVTQYF. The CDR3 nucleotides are TGTGCCAGCAGTTCACCAGGGGGAACACCTAGGGTCACGCAGTATTTT.

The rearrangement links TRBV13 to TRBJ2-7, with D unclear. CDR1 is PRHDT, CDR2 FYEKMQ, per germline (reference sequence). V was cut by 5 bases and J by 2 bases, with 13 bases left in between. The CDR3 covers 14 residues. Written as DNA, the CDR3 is TGTGCCAGCAGCCCACCGAGAGGAACCTACGAGCAGTACTTC. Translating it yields CASSPPRGTYEQYF.

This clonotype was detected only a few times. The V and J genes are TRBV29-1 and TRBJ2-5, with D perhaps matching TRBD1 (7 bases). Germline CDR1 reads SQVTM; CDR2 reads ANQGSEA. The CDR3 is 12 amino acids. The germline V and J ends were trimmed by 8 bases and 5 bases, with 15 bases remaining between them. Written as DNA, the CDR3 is TGCAGCACCGCAGGGGGGCCGGAGACCCAGTACTTC. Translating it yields CSTAGGPETQYF. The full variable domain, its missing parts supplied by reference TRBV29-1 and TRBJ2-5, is SAVISQKPSRDICQRGTSLTIQCQVDSQVTMMFWYRQQPGQSLTLIATANQGSEATYESGFVIDKFPISRPNLTFSTLTVSNMSPEDSSIYLCSTAGGPETQYFGPGTRLLVL.

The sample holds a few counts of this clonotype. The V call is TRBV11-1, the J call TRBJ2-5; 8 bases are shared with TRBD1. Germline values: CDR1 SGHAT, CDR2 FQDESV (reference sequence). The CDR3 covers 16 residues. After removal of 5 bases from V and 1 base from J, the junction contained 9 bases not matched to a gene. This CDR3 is CASSARSRGPQETQYF. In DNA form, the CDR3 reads TGTGCCAGCAGCGCTAGGAGCAGGGGGCCCCAAGAGACCCAGTACTTC.

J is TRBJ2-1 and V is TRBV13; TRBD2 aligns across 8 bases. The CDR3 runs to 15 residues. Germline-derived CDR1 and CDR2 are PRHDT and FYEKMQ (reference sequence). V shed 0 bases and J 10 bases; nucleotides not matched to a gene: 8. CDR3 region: CASSLGSGGLTEQFF. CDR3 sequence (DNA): TGTGCCAGCAGCTTAGGGAGCGGGGGATTGACCGAGCAGTTCTTC.